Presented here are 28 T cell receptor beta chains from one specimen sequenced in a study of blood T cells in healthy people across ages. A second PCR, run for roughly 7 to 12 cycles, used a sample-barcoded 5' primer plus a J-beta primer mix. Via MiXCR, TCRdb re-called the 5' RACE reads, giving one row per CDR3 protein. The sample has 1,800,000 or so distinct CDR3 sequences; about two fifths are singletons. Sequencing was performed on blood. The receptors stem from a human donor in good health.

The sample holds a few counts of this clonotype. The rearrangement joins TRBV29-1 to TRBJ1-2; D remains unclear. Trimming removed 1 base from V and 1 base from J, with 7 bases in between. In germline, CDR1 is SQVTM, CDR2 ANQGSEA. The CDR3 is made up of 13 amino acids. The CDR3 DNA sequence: TGCAGCGTTGAAGGTCGATTTAACTATGGCTACACCTTC. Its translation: CSVEGRFNYGYTF.

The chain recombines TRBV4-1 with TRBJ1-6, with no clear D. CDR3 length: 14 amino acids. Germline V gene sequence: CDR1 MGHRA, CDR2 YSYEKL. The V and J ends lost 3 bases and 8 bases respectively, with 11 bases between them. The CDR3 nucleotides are TGCGCCAGCAGCCACCGACCCGGGGATTCACCCCTCCACTTT. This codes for CASSHRPGDSPLHF.

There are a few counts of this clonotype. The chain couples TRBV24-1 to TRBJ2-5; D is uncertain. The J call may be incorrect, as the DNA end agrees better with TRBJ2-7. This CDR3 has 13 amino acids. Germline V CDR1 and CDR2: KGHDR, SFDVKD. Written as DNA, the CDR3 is TGTGCCACCAGTGATACGCAGTTCTACGAGCAGTACTTC. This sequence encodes CATSDTQFYEQYF.

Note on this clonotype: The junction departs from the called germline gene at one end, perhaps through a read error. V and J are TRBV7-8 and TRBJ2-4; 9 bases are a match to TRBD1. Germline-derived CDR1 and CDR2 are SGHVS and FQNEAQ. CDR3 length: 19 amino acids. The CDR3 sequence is CASSLALWTGARIKNTQYF. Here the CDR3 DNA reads TGTGCCAGCAGCTTAGCGCTTTGGACAGGGGCTAGGATTAAAAACACTCAGTACTTC.

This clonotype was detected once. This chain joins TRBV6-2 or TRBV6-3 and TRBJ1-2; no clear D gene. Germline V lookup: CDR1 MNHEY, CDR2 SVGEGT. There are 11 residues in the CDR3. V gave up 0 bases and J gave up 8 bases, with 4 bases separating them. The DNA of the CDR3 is TGTGCCAGCAGTTACTCGACCGGCTACACCTTC. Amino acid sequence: CASSYSTGYTF.

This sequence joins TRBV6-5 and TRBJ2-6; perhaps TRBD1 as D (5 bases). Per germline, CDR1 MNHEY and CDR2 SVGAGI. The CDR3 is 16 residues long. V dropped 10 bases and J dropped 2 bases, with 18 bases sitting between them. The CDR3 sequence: CATQGGQVAGANVLTF. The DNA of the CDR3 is TGTGCCACCCAGGGCGGCCAGGTTGCTGGGGCCAACGTCCTGACTTTC.

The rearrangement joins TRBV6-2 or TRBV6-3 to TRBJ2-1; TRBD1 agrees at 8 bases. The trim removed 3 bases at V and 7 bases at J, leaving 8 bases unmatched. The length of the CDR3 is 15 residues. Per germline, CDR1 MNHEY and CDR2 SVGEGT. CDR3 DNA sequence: TGTGCCAGCAGTTATGGGACAGGAGGATGGAATGAGCAGTTCTTC. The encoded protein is CASSYGTGGWNEQFF.

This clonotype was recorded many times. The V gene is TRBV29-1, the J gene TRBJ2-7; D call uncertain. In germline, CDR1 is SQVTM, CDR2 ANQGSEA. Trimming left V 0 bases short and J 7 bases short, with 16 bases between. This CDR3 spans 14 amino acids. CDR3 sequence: CSVEEGPVLREQYF. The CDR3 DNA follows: TGCAGCGTTGAAGAGGGTCCCGTTCTAAGGGAGCAGTACTTC.

The CDR3 DNA sequence: TGTGCCAGCAGCTTAATGGGACAGGGTAATACCGGGGAGCTGTTTTTT. Amino acid sequence: CASSLMGQGNTGELFF. V usage is TRBV7-2 and J usage is TRBJ2-2, with TRBD1 matching 9 bases. Germline V lookup: CDR1 SGHTA, CDR2 FQGNSA. Unmatched junction bases numbered 6, after V lost 2 bases and J lost 5 bases. The CDR3 is made up of 16 amino acids.

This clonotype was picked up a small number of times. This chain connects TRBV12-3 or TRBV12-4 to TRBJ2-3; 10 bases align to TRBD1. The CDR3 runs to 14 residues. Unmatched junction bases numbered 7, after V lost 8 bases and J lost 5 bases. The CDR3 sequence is CASRSGQGEDTQYF. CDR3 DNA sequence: TGTGCCAGCCGATCTGGACAGGGGGAAGATACGCAGTATTTT.

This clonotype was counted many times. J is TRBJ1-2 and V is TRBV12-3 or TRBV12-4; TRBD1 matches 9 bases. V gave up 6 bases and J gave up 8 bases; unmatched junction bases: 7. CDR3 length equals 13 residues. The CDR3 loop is CASSPGTGSGYTF. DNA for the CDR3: TGTGCCAGCAGCCCCGGGACAGGGAGCGGCTACACCTTC.

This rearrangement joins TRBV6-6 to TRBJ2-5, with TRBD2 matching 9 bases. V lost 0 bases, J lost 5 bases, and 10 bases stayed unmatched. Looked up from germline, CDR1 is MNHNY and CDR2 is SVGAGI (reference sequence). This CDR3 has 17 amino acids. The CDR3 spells CASSYSRGAGGPETQYF. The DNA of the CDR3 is TGTGCCAGCAGTTACTCCCGTGGGGCGGGGGGGCCTGAGACCCAGTACTTC.

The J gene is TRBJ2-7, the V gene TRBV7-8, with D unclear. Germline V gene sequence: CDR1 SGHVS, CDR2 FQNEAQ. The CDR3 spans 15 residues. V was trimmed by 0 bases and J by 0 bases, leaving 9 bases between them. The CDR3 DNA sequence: TGTGCCAGCAGCTTAGCAGGGCCTAGCTCCTACGAGCAGTACTTC. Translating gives CASSLAGPSSYEQYF.

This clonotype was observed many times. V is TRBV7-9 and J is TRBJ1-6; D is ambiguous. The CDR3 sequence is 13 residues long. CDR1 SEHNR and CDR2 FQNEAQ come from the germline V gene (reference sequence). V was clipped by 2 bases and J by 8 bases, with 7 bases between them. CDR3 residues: CASSLRRDSPLHF. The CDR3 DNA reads TGTGCCAGCAGCTTACGAAGGGATTCACCCCTCCACTTT. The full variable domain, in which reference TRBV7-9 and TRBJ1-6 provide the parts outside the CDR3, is DTGVSQNPRHKITKRGQNVTFRCDPISEHNRLYWYRQTLGQGPEFLTYFQNEAQLEKSRLLSDRFSAERPKGSFSTLEIQRTEQGDSAMYLCASSLRRDSPLHFGNGTRLTVT.

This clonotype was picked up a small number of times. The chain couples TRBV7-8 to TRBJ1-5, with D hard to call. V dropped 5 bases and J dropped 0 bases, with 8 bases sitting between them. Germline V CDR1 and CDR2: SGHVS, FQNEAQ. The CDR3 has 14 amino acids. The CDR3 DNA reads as TGTGCCAGCAGCACTGTGGTTAGCAATCAGCCCCAGCATTTT. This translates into CASSTVVSNQPQHF.

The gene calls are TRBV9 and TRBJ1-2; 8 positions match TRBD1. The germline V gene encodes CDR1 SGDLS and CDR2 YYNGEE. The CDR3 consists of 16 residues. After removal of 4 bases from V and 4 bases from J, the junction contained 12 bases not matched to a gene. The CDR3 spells CASSLRDRRTTYGYTF. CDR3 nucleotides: TGTGCCAGCAGCCTCCGGGACAGGAGGACTACCTATGGCTACACCTTC. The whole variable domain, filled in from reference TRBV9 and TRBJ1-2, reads DSGVTQTPKHLITATGQRVTLRCSPRSGDLSVYWYQQSLDQGLQFLIQYYNGEERAKGNILERFSAQQFPDLHSELNLSSLELGDSALYFCASSLRDRRTTYGYTFGSGTRLTVV.

The CDR3: CASSLDLGVGYTF. In nucleotides, the CDR3 is TGTGCCAGCAGTTTAGATCTGGGGGTCGGCTACACCTTC. The V gene is TRBV12-3 or TRBV12-4, the J gene TRBJ1-2; D is possibly TRBD1 (5 bases). V was cut by 1 base and J by 8 bases, with 11 bases left in between. CDR3 length: 13 amino acids.

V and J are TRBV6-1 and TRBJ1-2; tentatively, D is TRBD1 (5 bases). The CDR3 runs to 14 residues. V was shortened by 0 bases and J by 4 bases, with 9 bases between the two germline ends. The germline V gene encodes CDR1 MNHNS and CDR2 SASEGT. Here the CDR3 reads CASSEAGRGYGYTF. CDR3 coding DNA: TGTGCCAGCAGTGAAGCTGGAAGGGGCTATGGCTACACCTTC.

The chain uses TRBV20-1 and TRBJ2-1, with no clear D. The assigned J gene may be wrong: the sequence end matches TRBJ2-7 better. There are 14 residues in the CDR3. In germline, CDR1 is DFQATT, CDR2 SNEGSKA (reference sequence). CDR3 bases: TGCAGTGCTAGTCCAGGAGACCCCTCCTACGAGCAGTACTTC. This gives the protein CSASPGDPSYEQYF.

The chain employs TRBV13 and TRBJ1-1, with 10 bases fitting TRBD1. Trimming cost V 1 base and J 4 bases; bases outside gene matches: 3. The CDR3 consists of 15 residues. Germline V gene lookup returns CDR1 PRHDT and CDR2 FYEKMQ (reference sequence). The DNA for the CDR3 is TGTGCCAGCAGCTTAGTGACAGGGGGCCGCACTGAAGCTTTCTTT. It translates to CASSLVTGGRTEAFF.

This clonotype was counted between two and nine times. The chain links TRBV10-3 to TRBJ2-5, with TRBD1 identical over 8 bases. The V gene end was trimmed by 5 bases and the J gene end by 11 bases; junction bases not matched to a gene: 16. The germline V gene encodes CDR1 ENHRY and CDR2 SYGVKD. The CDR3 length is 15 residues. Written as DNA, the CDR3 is TGTGCCATCAGTCAAATGGACAGGGCTGCGGGTGAGCAGTACTTC. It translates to CAISQMDRAAGEQYF.

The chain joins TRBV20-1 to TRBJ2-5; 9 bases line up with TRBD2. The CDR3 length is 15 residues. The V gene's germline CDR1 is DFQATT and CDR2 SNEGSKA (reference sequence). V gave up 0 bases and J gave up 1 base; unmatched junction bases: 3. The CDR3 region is CSARETSGSQETQYF. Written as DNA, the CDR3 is TGCAGTGCTAGAGAAACTAGCGGGTCCCAAGAGACCCAGTACTTC.

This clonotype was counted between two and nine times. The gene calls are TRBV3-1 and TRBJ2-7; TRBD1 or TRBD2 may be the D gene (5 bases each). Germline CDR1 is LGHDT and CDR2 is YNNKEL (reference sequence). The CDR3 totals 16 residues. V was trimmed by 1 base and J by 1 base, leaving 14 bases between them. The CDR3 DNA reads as TGTGCCAGCAGCCAAGGTCCCAGTGGGGGTTCCTACGAGCAGTACTTC. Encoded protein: CASSQGPSGGSYEQYF.

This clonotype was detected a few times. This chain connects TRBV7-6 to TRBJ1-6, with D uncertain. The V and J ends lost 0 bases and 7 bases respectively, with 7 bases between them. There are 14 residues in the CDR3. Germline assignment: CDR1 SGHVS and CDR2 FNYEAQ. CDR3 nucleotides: TGTGCCAGCAGCTTAGCGCTTGGAAATTCACCCCTCCACTTT. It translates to CASSLALGNSPLHF.

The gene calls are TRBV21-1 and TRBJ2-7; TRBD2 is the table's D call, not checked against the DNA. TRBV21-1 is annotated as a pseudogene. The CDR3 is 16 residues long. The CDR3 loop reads CASSNPLQGNSYEQYF. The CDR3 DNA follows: TGTGCCAGCAGCAATCCCCTCCAGGGCAACTCCTACGAGCAGTACTTC.

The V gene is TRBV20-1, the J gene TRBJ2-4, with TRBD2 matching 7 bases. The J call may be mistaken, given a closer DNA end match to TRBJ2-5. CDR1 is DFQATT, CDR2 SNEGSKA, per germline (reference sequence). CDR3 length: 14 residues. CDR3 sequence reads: CSALETSLARTQYF. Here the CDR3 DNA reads TGCAGTGCGTTGGAGACTAGCCTCGCGAGGACCCAGTACTTC.

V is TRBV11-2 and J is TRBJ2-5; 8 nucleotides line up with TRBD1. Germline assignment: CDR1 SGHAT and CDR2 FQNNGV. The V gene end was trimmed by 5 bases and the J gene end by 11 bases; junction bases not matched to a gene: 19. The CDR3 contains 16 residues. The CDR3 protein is CASSLSIGQGVFKQYF. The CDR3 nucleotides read TGTGCCAGCAGCCTGTCCATAGGACAGGGAGTCTTCAAGCAGTACTTC.

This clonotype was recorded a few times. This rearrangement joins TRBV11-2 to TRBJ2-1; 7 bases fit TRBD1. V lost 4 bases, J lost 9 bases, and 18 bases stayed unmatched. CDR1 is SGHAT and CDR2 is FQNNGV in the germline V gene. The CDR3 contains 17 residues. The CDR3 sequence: CASSSQRDSLTVGEQFF. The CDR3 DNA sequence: TGTGCCAGCAGCTCCCAAAGGGACAGCCTGACAGTTGGTGAGCAGTTCTTC.